The TCR beta chain under discussion was sequenced for a study of OX40 agonist ivuxolimab in advanced cancers. Study details: All patients had ivuxolimab intravenously every 2 weeks at 0.01 to 10 mg/kg. General study points: Antigen targets of the expanded peripheral T cells went undetermined. Among the lowest levels of clonal expansion were found in partial responders at 0.1-3.0 mg/kg.

TCRdb's copy holds only in-frame clones and misses some; the assay was immunoSEQ multiplex PCR. The sample holds more than 75,000 clones, around nine tenths seen once. In the case of this clone: What it binds is unknown.

This receptor was obtained from an adult with an advanced solid tumor such as melanoma, head and neck, liver or kidney cancer. Sample: CD4+ or CD8+ T cells sorted from blood, taken in a trial of the OX40 agonist ivuxolimab.

In DNA, the CDR3 is TGTGCCAGCAGCTTTGGCGCAGGGGCCACTGAAGCTTTCTTT. Its protein is CASSFGAGATEAFF. The J gene is TRBJ1-1, the V gene TRBV5-6; D perhaps matches TRBD1 (6 bases). This CDR3 spans 14 amino acids. CDR1 SGHDT and CDR2 YYEEEE come from the germline V gene. The V and J ends lost 2 bases and 4 bases respectively, with 12 bases between them.